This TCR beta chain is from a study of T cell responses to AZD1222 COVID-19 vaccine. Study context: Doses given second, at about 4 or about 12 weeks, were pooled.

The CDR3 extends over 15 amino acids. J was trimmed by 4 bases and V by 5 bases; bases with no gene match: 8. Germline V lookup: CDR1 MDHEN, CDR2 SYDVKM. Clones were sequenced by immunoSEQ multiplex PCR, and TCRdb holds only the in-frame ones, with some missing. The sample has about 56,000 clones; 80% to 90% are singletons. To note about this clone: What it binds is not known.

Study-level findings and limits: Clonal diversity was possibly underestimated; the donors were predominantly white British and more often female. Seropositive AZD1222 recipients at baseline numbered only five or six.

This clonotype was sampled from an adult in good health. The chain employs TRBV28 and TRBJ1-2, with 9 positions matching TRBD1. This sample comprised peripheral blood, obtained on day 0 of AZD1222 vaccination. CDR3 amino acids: CASSPTGTGIYGYTF. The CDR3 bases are TGTGCCAGCAGTCCTACCGGGACAGGGATCTATGGCTACACCTTC.